Shown below are 8 T cell receptor beta chains from a single sample sequenced in a study of blood T cell repertoires in COVID-19. TCRdb keeps only in-frame clones here, not all; method: immunoSEQ multiplex PCR. The sample consists of a few hundred thousand clones, around 80% of them appearing once. Sequenced material: peripheral blood. The receptors come from a woman between 50 and 59 years old with acute or convalescent COVID-19.

V usage is TRBV29-1 and J usage is TRBJ2-2; a possible D gene is TRBD2 (6 bases). The ends were cut back, 8 bases at V and 6 bases at J, with 16 bases in the middle. CDR3 size: 13 residues. Germline V gene lookup returns CDR1 SQVTM and CDR2 ANQGSEA. CDR3 coding DNA: TGCAGCTTCCGGGGGACCGTATCCGGGGAGCTGTTTTTT. As protein: CSFRGTVSGELFF.

The chain carries TRBV27 and TRBJ1-2, with TRBD1 matching over 7 bases. The CDR3 contains 13 residues. V dropped 6 bases and J dropped 5; count of bases not matched to a gene: 6. Germline V gives CDR1 MNHEY, CDR2 SMNVEV (reference sequence). For the CDR3, the DNA is TGTGCCAGCAGACCGACAGGGAGTTATGGCTACACCTTC. It yields the protein CASRPTGSYGYTF.

This chain connects TRBV10-3 to TRBJ1-2, with D possibly TRBD1 on 6 matching bases. Germline lookup yields CDR1 ENHRY and CDR2 SYGVKD. Trimming pared 4 bases from V and 8 bases from J, leaving 11 bases between. CDR3 length: 12 amino acids. As DNA, the CDR3 is TGTGCCATCAGTGGGAACAGGGACGGCTACACCTTC. Translated: CAISGNRDGYTF.

The chain combines TRBV19 with TRBJ2-6, with D possibly TRBD1 on 6 matching bases. The CDR3 is 13 amino acids. Germline values: CDR1 LNHDA, CDR2 SQIVND (reference sequence). V gave up 9 bases and J gave up 3 bases, with 9 bases separating them. The CDR3 DNA reads as TGTGCCAGCAGGACAGTTGGGGCCAACGTCCTGACTTTC. As protein: CASRTVGANVLTF. Full variable domain (missing parts from reference TRBV19 and TRBJ2-6): DGGITQSPKYLFRKEGQNVTLSCEQNLNHDAMYWYRQDPGQGLRLIYYSQIVNDFQKGDIAEGYSVSREKKESFPLTVTSAQKNPTAFYLCASRTVGANVLTFGAGSRLTVL.

This clone has a handful of counts. The V gene is TRBV6-2 or TRBV6-3, the J gene TRBJ2-3; maybe TRBD2 (6 bases). V lost 6 bases, J lost 0 bases, and 16 bases lay in between. Looked up from germline, CDR1 is MNHEY and CDR2 is SVGEGT. The CDR3 is 16 amino acids. As DNA, the CDR3 is TGTGCCAGCAGCGAACGGGGGTTGCCTAGCACAGATACGCAGTATTTT. It specifies CASSERGLPSTDTQYF.

This clone turned up a few times. The CDR3 nucleotides are TGTGCCAGCAGCTCTTACGGGACAGGGTACTTC. Translated, it gives CASSSYGTGYF. This rearrangement joins TRBV7-9 to TRBJ2-7, with TRBD1 matching 8 bases. The CDR3 is made up of 11 amino acids. Trimming at V came to 4 bases and at J to 12 bases, leaving 5 bases not matched to a gene. The germline V gene encodes CDR1 SEHNR and CDR2 FQNEAQ (reference sequence).

The chain joins TRBV19 to TRBJ2-2; tentative D call: TRBD1 (5 bases). From germline, CDR1 is LNHDA and CDR2 SQIVND (reference sequence). Trimming pared 1 base from V and 1 base from J, leaving 7 bases between. CDR3 length: 15 amino acids. CDR3 coding DNA: TGTGCCAGTAGTATAGCAGGGTTGAACACCGGGGAGCTGTTTTTT. Amino acid sequence: CASSIAGLNTGELFF.

V is TRBV21-1 and J is TRBJ2-5; TRBD2, the table's D call, was not compared with the DNA. TRBV21-1 is described as a pseudogene. The CDR3 spans 17 residues. CDR3 loop: CASSPTTSGGALETQYF. The CDR3 DNA reads as TGTGCCAGCAGCCCCACTACAAGCGGGGGGGCCTTGGAGACCCAGTACTTC.